The 8 T cell receptor beta chains listed next were all sequenced from one sample in a study of monozygotic twins with cystic fibrosis. TCRdb keeps only in-frame clones here, not all; method: immunoSEQ multiplex PCR. The sample includes approximately 25,000 clones, approximately 90% seen only once; the top ten take under 0.35%. Sequencing input: blood. Receptors originate from a girl aged 2 to 9 with cystic fibrosis.

J is TRBJ1-2 and V is TRBV28; weak D call: TRBD1 (5 bases). CDR1 and CDR2 (germline): MDHEN, SYDVKM. V was shortened by 7 bases and J by 8 bases, with 20 bases between the two germline ends. The CDR3 runs 14 residues. In DNA form, the CDR3 reads TGTGCCAGCAAACACCCGCCGGGACCCCAGGGCTACACCTTC. This sequence encodes CASKHPPGPQGYTF.

The rearrangement joins TRBV5-4 to TRBJ2-3, with 11 nucleotides matching TRBD2. The CDR3 is 14 amino acids. Germline assignment: CDR1 SGHNT and CDR2 YYREEE (reference sequence). J was trimmed by 7 bases and V by 4 bases; bases with no gene match: 5. The CDR3 coding sequence is TGTGCCAGCAGCCAGGGGACTAGCGGAAATACGCAGTATTTT. Translating it yields CASSQGTSGNTQYF. Supplemented by reference TRBV5-4 and TRBJ2-3, the full variable domain reads ETGVTQSPTHLIKTRGQQVTLRCSSQSGHNTVSWYQQALGQGPQFIFQYYREEENGRGNFPPRFSGLQFPNYSSELNVNALELDDSALYLCASSQGTSGNTQYFGPGTRLTVL.

The rearrangement links TRBV10-3 to TRBJ2-2; 7 bases align to TRBD1. The CDR3 covers 17 residues. Germline CDR1 and CDR2: ENHRY and SYGVKD. Germline trimming cut 6 bases from V and 6 bases from J; bases unmatched to any gene: 16. As DNA, the CDR3 is TGTGCCATCAGCCTCGGACAGGCCAAAATTTCGGCCGGGGAGCTGTTTTTT. This encodes CAISLGQAKISAGELFF.

The chain is built from TRBV29-1 and TRBJ2-1; no reliable D call. The ends were cut back, 5 bases at V and 2 bases at J, with 13 bases in the middle. Germline CDR1 and CDR2: SQVTM and ANQGSEA. The CDR3 consists of 14 residues. CDR3 DNA sequence: TGCAGCGTTCTGGCGGACCTACCCTACAATGAGCAGTTCTTC. Amino acid sequence: CSVLADLPYNEQFF.

This clone has only one observation. The chain has TRBV2 and TRBJ2-1, with 12 bases fitting TRBD2. V shed 4 bases, J shed 7 bases, and the junction held 5 bases outside the gene matches. The CDR3 length is 15 residues. In germline, CDR1 is SNHLY, CDR2 FYNNEI. The CDR3 coding sequence is TGTGCCAGCAGTGGCCCTAGCGGGGGGGTTAATGAGCAGTTCTTC. Translating gives CASSGPSGGVNEQFF. The full variable domain, rest sourced from reference TRBV2 and TRBJ2-1, is EPEVTQTPSHQVTQMGQEVILRCVPISNHLYFYWYRQILGQKVEFLVSFYNNEISEKSEIFDDQFSVERPDGSNFTLKIRSTKLEDSAMYFCASSGPSGGVNEQFFGPGTRLTVL.

This chain links TRBV5-4 with TRBJ2-7; 15 nucleotides agree with TRBD2. This CDR3 region has 16 residues. Trimming removed 4 bases from V and 7 bases from J; junction bases left unmatched: 9. Germline lookup yields CDR1 SGHNT and CDR2 YYREEE (reference sequence). CDR3 in DNA: TGTGCCAGCAGCCTCGGCGGACTAGCGGGGGGGCGTGAGCAGTACTTC. Encoded protein: CASSLGGLAGGREQYF.

DNA of the CDR3: TGTGCCAGCAGCCAGGTGGACAGCTATAACTATGGCTACACCTTC. Translation: CASSQVDSYNYGYTF. The chain employs TRBV14 and TRBJ1-2; tentative D call: TRBD1 (6 bases). The V gene lost 3 bases and the J gene lost 1 base, with 12 bases spanning the gap. Per germline, CDR1 SGHDN and CDR2 FVKESK. The CDR3 spans 15 residues.

The chain has TRBV7-2 and TRBJ2-2; 7 nucleotides agree with TRBD2. The CDR3 loop spans 15 amino acids. Germline-derived CDR1 and CDR2 are SGHTA and FQGNSA. The V and J ends lost 1 base and 7 bases, in that order; junction bases with no gene match: 6. The CDR3 loop is CASSLVGLGVGELFF. CDR3 nucleotides: TGTGCCAGCAGCTTAGTCGGACTAGGAGTCGGGGAGCTGTTTTTT.